Described below is a single T cell receptor (beta chain) sequence and its context. The antigen remains unidentified. CDR1 and CDR2 (germline): KGHSH, LQKENI. V was cut by 0 bases and J by 0 bases, with 12 bases left in between. This CDR3 has 16 amino acids. The data were produced by immunoSEQ multiplex PCR, yet TCRdb's version contains in-frame clones alone and is incomplete. This table holds over 100,000 clones, 70% to 85% found once. CTLA-4 blockade with ipilimumab, together with focal radiation, was given to patients with chemo-refractory metastatic non-small-cell lung cancer. These data come from a study of radiotherapy plus CTLA-4 blockade in lung cancer. Study-level findings and limits: Tumor-origin TCR clones grew in blood after radiotherapy plus ipilimumab.

The chain uses TRBV18 and TRBJ2-7; perhaps TRBD2 as D (5 bases). The TCR was taken from a human donor with non-small cell lung cancer that progressed on radiotherapy plus ipilimumab. Some clones in this sample may be carry-over from other donors' samples. The sequencing used peripheral blood, collected from a patient treated with radiotherapy plus ipilimumab. The CDR3 bases are TGTGCCAGCTCACCACCGATGAGGACTGTCTCCTACGAGCAGTACTTC. Its translation is CASSPPMRTVSYEQYF.